A single sample gave rise to the 14 T cell receptor beta chains below, sequenced in a study of cytomegalovirus exposure and HLA in healthy donors. In the PCR, 60 Vbeta and 13 Jbeta primers were used. Clones were sequenced by immunoSEQ multiplex PCR, and TCRdb holds only the in-frame ones, with some missing. Here the sample spans some 67,000 clones, approximately 78% being singletons. The sequencing sample was made of PBMCs. Receptors originate from a man in his forties in good health and CMV-seronegative.

The rearrangement links TRBV5-1 to TRBJ2-5; 8 bases align to TRBD2. The CDR3 spans 16 residues. After removal of 1 base from V and 4 bases from J, the junction contained 9 bases not matched to a gene. In germline, CDR1 is SGHRS, CDR2 YFSETQ. CDR3 region: CASSLNSGSSRETQYF. The CDR3 DNA follows: TGCGCCAGCAGCTTGAACAGCGGGAGTTCAAGAGAGACCCAGTACTTC.

The J gene is TRBJ2-3, the V gene TRBV19; no clear D. In germline, CDR1 is LNHDA, CDR2 SQIVND (reference sequence). V lost 3 bases and J 1 base, leaving 8 bases between the germline ends. The CDR3 length is 14 residues. The CDR3 is CASSMMSGTDTQYF. DNA of the CDR3: TGTGCCAGTAGTATGATGTCGGGCACAGATACGCAGTATTTT.

This chain connects TRBV25-1 to TRBJ1-2, with 7 bases matching TRBD1. Losses at the gene ends were 4 bases for V and 4 bases for J; bases not matched to a gene: 3. The CDR3 spans 13 residues. The germline gives CDR1 MGHDK, CDR2 SYGVNS. The DNA of the CDR3 is TGTGCCAGCAGTGGGGGGACAGCCTATGGCTACACCTTC. This translates into CASSGGTAYGYTF.

This clone appeared once. The chain links TRBV11-2 to TRBJ1-2; D gene uncertain. The germline gives CDR1 SGHAT, CDR2 FQNNGV. Trimming stripped 5 bases from V and 4 bases from J, with 11 bases between. The length of the CDR3 is 13 residues. CDR3 nucleotides: TGTGCCAGCAGCGTCGGGTCCCTCTATGGCTACACCTTC. Amino acids: CASSVGSLYGYTF.

The chain carries TRBV10-3 and TRBJ2-5; 10 nucleotides line up with TRBD1. V lost 10 bases to trimming and J lost 3 bases; unmatched junction nucleotides: 2. Germline V gene lookup returns CDR1 ENHRY and CDR2 SYGVKD. The CDR3 has 12 residues. CDR3 in amino acids: CATGTGEETQYF. The CDR3 nucleotides read TGTGCCACCGGGACAGGGGAAGAGACCCAGTACTTC.

This chain links TRBV25-1 with TRBJ2-3; 10 bases fit TRBD2. This CDR3 has 15 amino acids. Germline loops: CDR1 MGHDK, CDR2 SYGVNS. V lost 9 bases and J lost 1; bases outside the gene matches: 7. CDR3 DNA: TGTGCCAGTAGAATCGGGACTAGCGGCACAGATACGCAGTATTTT. It encodes CASRIGTSGTDTQYF.

This chain connects TRBV19 to TRBJ2-3; a possible D gene is TRBD1 (6 bases). There are 13 residues in the CDR3. Trimming took off 8 bases at V and 1 base at J, with 10 bases between the two ends. From germline, CDR1 is LNHDA and CDR2 SQIVND (reference sequence). In DNA form, the CDR3 reads TGTGCCAGTGGGCCAGGGGGCACAGATACGCAGTATTTT. It translates to CASGPGGTDTQYF.

The rearrangement uses TRBV5-4 and TRBJ2-5; possible D gene TRBD1, 8 bases. Trimming removed 0 bases at V and 3 bases at J, with 12 bases between. The germline gives CDR1 SGHNT, CDR2 YYREEE (reference sequence). The CDR3 extends over 15 amino acids. CDR3: CASSLGTGREETQYF. The DNA for the CDR3 is TGTGCCAGCAGCTTGGGGACAGGGAGGGAAGAGACCCAGTACTTC.

V usage is TRBV9 and J usage is TRBJ2-3, with TRBD1 identical over 10 bases. V shed 4 bases and J 7 bases; nucleotides not matched to a gene: 9. The germline CDR1 and CDR2 sequences are SGDLS and YYNGEE. This CDR3 spans 15 amino acids. Here the CDR3 DNA reads TGTGCCAGCAGCAGCCAGGGACAGGGGTTCTATACGCAGTATTTT. Encoded protein: CASSSQGQGFYTQYF.

The rearrangement uses TRBV11-2 and TRBJ2-1; 8 bases are shared with TRBD1. V lost 5 bases and J lost 2; bases outside the gene matches: 8. The CDR3 is 16 amino acids. Germline loops: CDR1 SGHAT, CDR2 FQNNGV. As DNA, the CDR3 is TGTGCCAGCAGCCCGACCGGGACAGGTACCTACAATGAGCAGTTCTTC. This translates into CASSPTGTGTYNEQFF.

The chain joins TRBV10-3 to TRBJ2-7; 7 bases align to TRBD1. The V segment lost 0 bases and the J segment 1 base; nucleotides outside the gene matches: 0. Germline-derived CDR1 and CDR2 are ENHRY and SYGVKD. This CDR3 spans 14 amino acids. The CDR3, as DNA: TGTGCCATCAGTGAGTCGACAGGGTCCTACGAGCAGTACTTC. This encodes CAISESTGSYEQYF.

V usage is TRBV28 and J usage is TRBJ2-2, with 11 bases identical to TRBD2. V lost 7 bases, J lost 7 bases, and 8 bases stayed unmatched. Germline V lookup: CDR1 MDHEN, CDR2 SYDVKM. The CDR3 has 15 amino acids. CDR3 DNA: TGTGCCAGCAACCGGTTAGCGGGAGGGGTCGGGGAGCTGTTTTTT. This codes for CASNRLAGGVGELFF. The entire variable domain, with the rest obtained from reference TRBV28 and TRBJ2-2, is as follows: DVKVTQSSRYLVKRTGEKVFLECVQDMDHENMFWYRQDPGLGLRLIYFSYDVKMKEKGDIPEGYSVSREKKERFSLILESASTNQTSMYLCASNRLAGGVGELFFGEGSRLTVL.

The gene calls are TRBV11-1 and TRBJ2-5; 8 positions agree with TRBD1. Germline lookup yields CDR1 SGHAT and CDR2 FQDESV (reference sequence). V was pared by 1 base and J by 5 bases, with 6 bases of the junction left unmatched. The CDR3 is made up of 15 amino acids. Written as DNA, the CDR3 is TGTGCCAGCAGCTTAGAGGCAGGGGGCGCCGAGACCCAGTACTTC. This encodes CASSLEAGGAETQYF.

The chain joins TRBV14 to TRBJ1-4; D possibly corresponds to TRBD1 (5 bases). The length of the CDR3 is 16 residues. CDR1 SGHDN and CDR2 FVKESK come from the germline V gene. Trimming removed 0 bases from V and 4 bases from J, with 12 bases in between. The CDR3 region is CASSQELGQGNEKLFF. The CDR3 DNA follows: TGTGCCAGCAGCCAAGAGCTCGGGCAGGGTAATGAAAAACTGTTTTTT.